These 32 T cell receptor beta chains share one sample of origin, sequenced in a study of technical replicates of blood from several donors (dated 2017 in TCRdb). Library preparation was by the immunoSEQ multiplex PCR assay. Sourced from immuneACCESS, this table was stored by TCRdb with only in-frame sequences that have V and J called. A share of the clones is absent; for the studies checked, an unresolved V gene accounts for under half, and the remainder has no known explanation. The sample includes approximately 45,000 clones, with 96% observed a single time. The ten largest account for roughly 0.35% of the sample. The sequencing sample was made of T cells isolated from PBMCs. The receptors shown here come from a human donor in good health.

This chain connects TRBV5-4 to TRBJ2-7; 9 positions match TRBD1. Trimming at V came to 3 bases and at J to 2 bases, leaving 6 bases not matched to a gene. Germline V CDR1 and CDR2: SGHNT, YYREEE (reference sequence). The CDR3 extends over 15 amino acids. The CDR3 nucleotides are TGTGCCAGCAGCTCCGGGACAGGGACCACCTACGAGCAGTACTTC. It codes for CASSSGTGTTYEQYF.

CDR3 coding DNA: TGTGCCAGCAGCACCCGCGGTCTGGCAAGAGCTAACTATGGCTACACCTTC. It is translated as CASSTRGLARANYGYTF. The chain links TRBV7-9 to TRBJ1-2; D is uncertain. This CDR3 has 17 residues. Trimming removed 5 bases at V and 0 bases at J, with 19 bases between. Germline loops: CDR1 SEHNR, CDR2 FQNEAQ (reference sequence). The full variable domain, with the rest looked up from reference TRBV7-9 and TRBJ1-2, is DTGVSQNPRHKITKRGQNVTFRCDPISEHNRLYWYRQTLGQGPEFLTYFQNEAQLEKSRLLSDRFSAERPKGSFSTLEIQRTEQGDSAMYLCASSTRGLARANYGYTFGSGTRLTVV.

V is TRBV29-1 and J is TRBJ2-5; D perhaps matches TRBD1 (5 bases). V was cut by 4 bases and J by 1 base, with 13 bases left in between. Germline V CDR1 and CDR2: SQVTM, ANQGSEA. The CDR3 totals 14 residues. The CDR3 sequence: CSVGGARIQETQYF. DNA for the CDR3: TGCAGCGTTGGGGGCGCGCGGATCCAAGAGACCCAGTACTTC.

The chain links TRBV5-1 to TRBJ2-1; 10 positions agree with TRBD2. Germline CDR1 is SGHRS and CDR2 is YFSETQ. V was clipped by 4 bases and J by 6 bases; unmatched bases: 13. The CDR3 is made up of 17 amino acids. The CDR3: CASSQASGSRGSNEQFF. In nucleotides, the CDR3 is TGCGCCAGCAGCCAGGCTAGCGGGAGTCGTGGTTCCAATGAGCAGTTCTTC.

This sequence joins TRBV6-5 and TRBJ1-4; 9 nucleotides line up with TRBD1. CDR1 is MNHEY and CDR2 is SVGAGI in the germline V gene. CDR3 length equals 14 residues. Trimming cost V 10 bases and J 7 bases; bases outside gene matches: 10. The CDR3, as DNA: TGTGCCACCAAGGACAGGGGTCAGGGTGAAAAACTGTTTTTT. Its translation is CATKDRGQGEKLFF.

The V and J genes are TRBV4-2 and TRBJ1-1; possible D gene TRBD1, 6 bases. Germline loops: CDR1 LGHNA, CDR2 YNFKEQ. The CDR3 has 13 residues. With 2 bases removed from V and 8 bases from J, the gap between germline ends came to 12 bases. The CDR3 DNA reads as TGTGCCAGCAGCCAACCTGCAGGGGAAGAAGCTTTCTTT. Translated: CASSQPAGEEAFF.

The V gene is TRBV9, the J gene TRBJ2-1, with TRBD2 matching 7 bases. Germline V gene lookup returns CDR1 SGDLS and CDR2 YYNGEE. V trimming: 1 base; J trimming: 9 bases; junction bases outside the gene matches: 7. The CDR3 is 14 residues long. CDR3 in amino acids: CASSVWEGLGEQFF. CDR3 nucleotide sequence: TGTGCCAGCAGCGTATGGGAGGGATTAGGTGAGCAGTTCTTC. The full variable domain, its missing parts supplied by reference TRBV9 and TRBJ2-1, is DSGVTQTPKHLITATGQRVTLRCSPRSGDLSVYWYQQSLDQGLQFLIQYYNGEERAKGNILERFSAQQFPDLHSELNLSSLELGDSALYFCASSVWEGLGEQFFGPGTRLTVL.

V and J are TRBV11-3 and TRBJ1-1; D not certain. Germline V CDR1 and CDR2: SGHNT, YENEEA. The CDR3 is made up of 13 amino acids. V lost 2 bases, J lost 1 base, and 5 bases lay in between. The chain's CDR3 is CASSLNWNTEAFF. CDR3 sequence (DNA): TGTGCCAGCAGCTTAAACTGGAACACTGAAGCTTTCTTT.

The V and J genes are TRBV7-9 and TRBJ2-1; 14 bases are shared with TRBD2. The CDR3 totals 19 residues. Trimming at V came to 4 bases and at J to 1 base, leaving 9 bases not matched to a gene. From germline, CDR1 is SEHNR and CDR2 FQNEAQ (reference sequence). CDR3 amino acids: CASSWGLAGALGSYNEQFF. CDR3 nucleotides: TGTGCCAGCAGCTGGGGACTAGCGGGAGCTTTAGGATCCTACAATGAGCAGTTCTTC. Complete variable domain (other parts from reference TRBV7-9 and TRBJ2-1): DTGVSQNPRHKITKRGQNVTFRCDPISEHNRLYWYRQTLGQGPEFLTYFQNEAQLEKSRLLSDRFSAERPKGSFSTLEIQRTEQGDSAMYLCASSWGLAGALGSYNEQFFGPGTRLTVL.

The V call is TRBV30, the J call TRBJ1-1, with TRBD1 matching over 8 bases. Germline values: CDR1 GTSNPN, CDR2 SVGIG (reference sequence). V lost 8 bases to trimming and J lost 1 base; unmatched junction nucleotides: 6. The CDR3 spans 13 residues. CDR3 nucleotide sequence: TGTGCCCACGCCGGGACAGGGAACACTGAAGCTTTCTTT. This sequence encodes CAHAGTGNTEAFF.

The chain is built from TRBV6-1 and TRBJ1-2; 8 bases agree with TRBD1. This CDR3 has 14 residues. The V gene end was trimmed by 5 bases and the J gene end by 4 bases; junction bases not matched to a gene: 6. From germline, CDR1 is MNHNS and CDR2 SASEGT. The CDR3 coding sequence is TGTGCCAGCAGTCCATGGGACAGGCTCTATGGCTACACCTTC. This translates into CASSPWDRLYGYTF.

This chain links TRBV11-2 with TRBJ2-1; 8 bases fit TRBD2. From germline, CDR1 is SGHAT and CDR2 FQNNGV. With 1 base clipped from V and 0 bases from J, the junction kept 11 bases outside the gene matches. This CDR3 comprises 19 residues. Here the CDR3 DNA reads TGTGCCAGCAGCTTAGTGCTGAGCGGGAGTGTATCCTCCTACAATGAGCAGTTCTTC. Amino acids: CASSLVLSGSVSSYNEQFF.

This clone was observed a single time. The chain carries TRBV7-3 and TRBJ2-1, with TRBD2 matching over 8 bases. CDR3 size: 18 residues. Losses at the gene ends were 1 base for V and 5 bases for J; bases not matched to a gene: 13. Germline values: CDR1 SGHTA, CDR2 FQGTGA. CDR3 loop: CASSLSPGWGLVDNEQFF. DNA of the CDR3: TGTGCCAGCAGCTTAAGTCCCGGGTGGGGACTAGTGGACAATGAGCAGTTCTTC.

The chain joins TRBV1 to TRBJ1-5; the D call TRBD1 from the table was never checked on the DNA. TRBV1 constitutes a pseudogene. This CDR3 region has 19 residues. The CDR3 DNA reads as TGCACCAGCAGCCTCTTCCTCCCCCAGACAGTCCGTAGCAATCAGCCCCAGCATTTT. It encodes CTSSLFLPQTVRSNQPQHF.

This clone has a single count. This chain joins TRBV7-9 and TRBJ2-5; 8 bases are shared with TRBD2. Losses at the gene ends were 5 bases for V and 3 bases for J; bases not matched to a gene: 11. The V gene's germline CDR1 is SEHNR and CDR2 FQNEAQ (reference sequence). The length of the CDR3 is 16 residues. The CDR3 reads CASSPKIGRGEETQYF. CDR3 nucleotides: TGTGCCAGCAGCCCTAAGATAGGGCGGGGGGAAGAGACCCAGTACTTC. Full variable domain (outside the CDR3, taken from reference TRBV7-9 and TRBJ2-5): DTGVSQNPRHKITKRGQNVTFRCDPISEHNRLYWYRQTLGQGPEFLTYFQNEAQLEKSRLLSDRFSAERPKGSFSTLEIQRTEQGDSAMYLCASSPKIGRGEETQYFGPGTRLLVL.

CDR3 sequence: CAISELGLAVDNEQFF. DNA of the CDR3: TGTGCCATCAGTGAGCTAGGACTAGCGGTCGACAATGAGCAGTTCTTC. The genes are TRBV10-3 and TRBJ2-1; TRBD2 matches at 10 bases. The CDR3 extends over 16 amino acids. Looked up from germline, CDR1 is ENHRY and CDR2 is SYGVKD. V was clipped by 2 bases and J by 5 bases; unmatched bases: 6.

Here the CDR3 DNA reads TGCGCCAGCAGCCAAGATACGAAGGGTGGGAGGAGCACTGAAGCTTTCTTT. This sequence encodes CASSQDTKGGRSTEAFF. The V and J genes are TRBV4-1 and TRBJ1-1; D is uncertain. There are 17 residues in the CDR3. In germline, CDR1 is MGHRA, CDR2 YSYEKL. Between the trimmed V and J ends, which lost 0 bases and 4 bases, there was a span of 18 bases.

This rearrangement joins TRBV29-1 to TRBJ2-1, with TRBD2 as a possible D gene (5 bases). This CDR3 contains 10 residues. Trimming pared 4 bases from V and 7 bases from J, leaving 5 bases between. Germline V CDR1 and CDR2: SQVTM, ANQGSEA. This CDR3 reads CSVGGNEQFF. In nucleotides, the CDR3 is TGCAGCGTTGGAGGGAATGAGCAGTTCTTC.

The rearrangement uses TRBV4-1 and TRBJ2-7; the D gene is possibly TRBD2 (5 bases). V was clipped by 4 bases and J by 3 bases, with 13 bases between them. The CDR3 consists of 14 residues. From germline, CDR1 is MGHRA and CDR2 YSYEKL. The CDR3 is CASSRAAGYYEQYF. CDR3 coding DNA: TGCGCCAGCAGCCGGGCGGCGGGTTACTACGAGCAGTACTTC.

CDR3 in amino acids: CASSVAGANQETQYF. The CDR3 nucleotides read TGTGCCAGCAGCGTAGCTGGGGCAAACCAAGAGACCCAGTACTTC. This chain links TRBV9 with TRBJ2-5, with D perhaps matching TRBD1 (5 bases). Trimming removed 0 bases from V and 0 bases from J, with 9 bases in between. CDR1 is SGDLS, CDR2 YYNGEE, per germline. The CDR3 spans 15 residues.

The chain uses TRBV2 and TRBJ2-1, with 9 positions matching TRBD2. Germline V gene data show CDR1 as SNHLY and CDR2 as FYNNEI. J was trimmed by 3 bases and V by 7 bases; bases with no gene match: 7. CDR3 size: 15 residues. Here the CDR3 reads CASNEGAGGYNEQFF. The CDR3 coding sequence is TGTGCCAGCAACGAGGGAGCGGGGGGCTACAATGAGCAGTTCTTC.

The chain couples TRBV27 to TRBJ2-1; 12 bases line up with TRBD2. Trimming took 6 bases from V and 4 from J; bases not matched to a gene: 4. The CDR3 has 15 residues. Germline assignment: CDR1 MNHEY and CDR2 SMNVEV (reference sequence). The CDR3 DNA reads as TGTGCCAGCAGCTTAGGACTAGCGGGGTACAATGAGCAGTTCTTC. It codes for CASSLGLAGYNEQFF.

The J gene is TRBJ2-1, the V gene TRBV11-2, with TRBD1 identical over 8 bases. The CDR3 covers 15 residues. J gave up 2 bases and V 1 base, and 1 base lay outside the gene matches. Germline V CDR1 and CDR2: SGHAT, FQNNGV. CDR3 loop: CASSLGQGTYNEQFF. The DNA of the CDR3 is TGTGCCAGCAGCTTAGGACAGGGGACCTACAATGAGCAGTTCTTC.

This clone was found once. V usage is TRBV29-1 and J usage is TRBJ2-3, with TRBD1 as a possible D gene (5 bases). The CDR3 is made up of 15 amino acids. CDR1 SQVTM and CDR2 ANQGSEA come from the germline V gene. Trimming shortened V by 0 bases and J by 3 bases, and 13 bases separated the two germline ends. The CDR3 is CSVEEFQGFTDTQYF. The CDR3 DNA sequence: TGCAGCGTTGAAGAGTTTCAGGGATTTACAGATACGCAGTATTTT.

This clone came up once. The chain employs TRBV25-1 and TRBJ2-7; the match to TRBD1 covers 7 bases. The CDR3 has 14 residues. Trimming cost V 3 bases and J 2 bases; bases outside gene matches: 4. The germline CDR1 and CDR2 sequences are MGHDK and SYGVNS. The CDR3 nucleotides are TGTGCCAGCAGTGATGACAGGGAAGCCTACGAGCAGTACTTC. Its translation is CASSDDREAYEQYF.

The chain employs TRBV19 and TRBJ1-1; 9 positions match TRBD1. Germline assignment: CDR1 LNHDA and CDR2 SQIVND (reference sequence). With V trimmed by 1 base and J by 2 bases, 8 bases remained unmatched. The length of the CDR3 is 17 residues. CDR3 sequence reads: CASSIVTLQGANTEAFF. As DNA, the CDR3 is TGTGCCAGTAGTATAGTGACGCTACAGGGGGCTAACACTGAAGCTTTCTTT.

V is TRBV6-4 and J is TRBJ2-1; no clear D gene. The CDR3 sequence is 13 residues long. CDR1 MRHNA and CDR2 SNTAGT come from the germline V gene. The V end lost 2 bases, the J end lost 8 bases, and 10 bases lay between the germline ends. CDR3 nucleotides: TGTGCCAGCAGTGACAGGTGGCTAGATGAGCAGTTCTTC. Residues: CASSDRWLDEQFF.

In its sample, this clone was seen once. The V call is TRBV19, the J call TRBJ1-1; no definite D call. Per the germline V gene, CDR1 is LNHDA and CDR2 is SQIVND (reference sequence). This CDR3 is 14 amino acids long. The ends were cut back, 7 bases at V and 3 bases at J, with 15 bases in the middle. As DNA, the CDR3 is TGTGCCAGTACCCAAGCGACGGCCCACACTGAAGCTTTCTTT. Amino acid sequence: CASTQATAHTEAFF. The full variable domain, in which reference TRBV19 and TRBJ1-1 provide the parts outside the CDR3, is DGGITQSPKYLFRKEGQNVTLSCEQNLNHDAMYWYRQDPGQGLRLIYYSQIVNDFQKGDIAEGYSVSREKKESFPLTVTSAQKNPTAFYLCASTQATAHTEAFFGQGTRLTVV.

This clone was counted a few times. The rearrangement links TRBV6-4 to TRBJ2-3; 14 nucleotides agree with TRBD2. The CDR3 runs to 15 residues. Germline-derived CDR1 and CDR2 are MRHNA and SNTAGT. The trim removed 3 bases at V and 6 bases at J, leaving 2 bases unmatched. CDR3 nucleotide sequence: TGTGCCAGCAGTGAGGGGACTAGCGGGAGTGATACGCAGTATTTT. Encoded protein: CASSEGTSGSDTQYF.

V and J are TRBV19 and TRBJ1-1; 7 bases align to TRBD1. This CDR3 is built from 12 residues. Losses at the gene ends were 7 bases for V and 5 bases for J; bases not matched to a gene: 4. Germline V gene data show CDR1 as LNHDA and CDR2 as SQIVND (reference sequence). CDR3 in amino acids: CASKEGATEAFF. The CDR3 DNA reads TGTGCCAGTAAGGAGGGGGCAACTGAAGCTTTCTTT.

The chain is built from TRBV6-1 and TRBJ2-7; 11 bases fit TRBD2. V gave up 5 bases and J gave up 3 bases; unmatched junction bases: 3. This CDR3 spans 14 amino acids. CDR1 MNHNS and CDR2 SASEGT come from the germline V gene. This CDR3 is CASSSGTSGYEQYF. The DNA of the CDR3 is TGTGCCAGCAGTTCCGGGACTAGCGGCTACGAGCAGTACTTC.

A word on this clone: One end of the junction does not line up with germline, which may come from a read error. The chain couples TRBV19 to TRBJ2-7; a possible D gene is TRBD1 (7 bases). From germline, CDR1 is LNHDA and CDR2 SQIVND (reference sequence). The CDR3 runs 13 residues. Here the CDR3 reads CASSAGQFYEQYF. For the CDR3, the DNA is TGTGCCAGTAGTGCGGGACAGTTCTACGAACAGTACTTC.